This T cell receptor (beta chain) derives from a study of shared clonotypes between healthy human individuals. The germline V gene has CDR1 SGHNT and CDR2 YYREEE (reference sequence). The CDR3 is 13 residues long. V lost 5 bases to trimming and J lost 8 bases, with 16 bases between them. Comments on this clone: Its antigen is not identified.

In the naive CD8 group, cells lacked CD45RO and were positively selected for CCR7, so terminally differentiated effector memory CD45RA+ cells were left out. Participating donors were healthy, HIV-negative adults free of recent acute infections or vaccinations. The assay used deep level. TCRdb's table, derived via immunoSEQ multiplex PCR, lists solely in-frame clones and lacks some. The table records hundreds of thousands of clones, roughly 94% of them present only once. Regarding the study as a whole: It was the non-shared clonotypes that had lower generation probabilities than clonotypes shared by all four donors. Sequencing depth was a factor that was expected to affect clonotype sharing among donors.

This sequence joins TRBV5-4 and TRBJ1-2, with a possible D match to TRBD1 (5 bases). Sequencing was done on a sample of naive CD8+ T cells sorted from blood. The receptor comes from a man aged 25-45 years in good health. The CDR3 region has the DNA TGTGCCAGCAGGACGTACGGGGGTTGGGGCTACACCTTC. Protein product: CASRTYGGWGYTF.